Detailed here is one TCR beta chain. Its antigen is undetermined. Time point indicated: week 23, last vaccination. Vaccination comprised doses that each held 300 ug of mutant IDH1 20-mer peptide, plus topical imiquimod. CDR1 MNHNY and CDR2 SVGAGI come from the germline V gene (reference sequence). V lost 0 bases to trimming and J lost 10 bases, with 6 bases between them. This CDR3 spans 12 amino acids. These data come from a study of a mutant IDH1 vaccine in newly diagnosed glioma. The repertoire was sequenced with immunoSEQ multiplex PCR; TCRdb's copy has only in-frame clones and lacks some. Altogether tens of thousands of clones are present, roughly 85% being singletons, with the ten largest covering 2.2%.

This receptor was taken from a man aged 30 to 45 with glioma. Some clones in this sample may be carry-over from other donors' samples. Sequences were derived from PBMCs, sampled from a glioma patient whose treatment included an IDH1 peptide vaccine. The chain recombines TRBV6-6 with TRBJ2-2; no definite D call. The CDR3 region has the DNA TGTGCCAGCAGTTACTCGATTGCGGAGCTGTTTTTT. Residues: CASSYSIAELFF.